The 14 T cell receptor beta chains in this list originate from one sample, sequenced in a study of pediatric ulcerative colitis. The method was immunoSEQ multiplex PCR; TCRdb's version includes in-frame clones alone and lacks a portion of them. The sample has over 15,000 clones, around 70% seen once; the top ten hold around 3.6%. During colonoscopy, one to two rectal pinch biopsies were collected. The sequencing input was gut tissue. These receptors originate from a girl aged 10-17 years with moderate ulcerative colitis.

The chain joins TRBV10-2 to TRBJ2-7, with D hard to call. V lost 9 bases and J 2 bases, leaving 8 bases between the germline ends. This CDR3 has 11 residues. Germline CDR1 and CDR2: WSHSY and SAAADI. The DNA for the CDR3 is TGCGCCAGTGGAAATCCCTACGAGCAGTACTTC. Its protein product is CASGNPYEQYF.

V gene TRBV7-2 combines with J gene TRBJ2-1; D unresolved. Trimming removed 1 base from V and 2 bases from J, with 9 bases in between. The CDR3 consists of 15 residues. CDR1 and CDR2 from the germline V gene are SGHTA and FQGNSA. CDR3 residues: CASSLEAQPYNEQFF. The CDR3 DNA reads as TGTGCCAGCAGCTTAGAGGCCCAGCCCTACAATGAGCAGTTCTTC.

On this clone itself: Relative to the germline gene, one junction end is altered; a read error may explain this. The V call is TRBV15, the J call TRBJ2-3; TRBD2 might be the D (5 bases). CDR1 and CDR2 from the germline V gene are LNHNV and YYDKDF (reference sequence). There are 13 residues in the CDR3. CDR3 protein: CATGRLIGDTQYF. The CDR3 DNA sequence: TGTGCCACCGGCAGACTAATAGGAGATACGCAGTATTTT.

The chain recombines TRBV28 with TRBJ1-4; possible D gene TRBD1, 5 bases. Per germline, CDR1 MDHEN and CDR2 SYDVKM. This CDR3 is built from 13 residues. V shed 10 bases and J shed 2 bases, with 11 bases lying between them. In DNA form, the CDR3 reads TGTGCCATCCTGGACACGACTAATGAAAAACTGTTTTTT. Translation gives CAILDTTNEKLFF.

This chain uses TRBV6-6 with TRBJ1-5; D is unresolved. The CDR3 totals 13 residues. CDR1 is MNHNY and CDR2 is SVGAGI in the germline V gene (reference sequence). V was shortened by 8 bases and J by 6 bases, with 14 bases between the two germline ends. CDR3: CASLPNGGQPQHF. CDR3 nucleotides: TGTGCCAGCCTTCCTAATGGAGGTCAGCCCCAGCATTTT.

The rearrangement links TRBV27 to TRBJ2-7, with TRBD1 identical over 8 bases. V shed 3 bases, J shed 0 bases, and the junction held 4 bases outside the gene matches. The length of the CDR3 is 15 residues. Germline CDR1 reads MNHEY; CDR2 reads SMNVEV (reference sequence). CDR3 residues: CASSFTGTGSYEQYF. Written as DNA, the CDR3 is TGTGCCAGCAGTTTCACCGGGACAGGCTCCTACGAGCAGTACTTC.

This chain uses TRBV5-1 with TRBJ2-3; 10 bases are a match to TRBD1. CDR3 length: 15 residues. Per germline, CDR1 SGHRS and CDR2 YFSETQ. V shed 4 bases, J shed 3 bases, and the junction held 5 bases outside the gene matches. The CDR3 region is CASSKDRGMTDTQYF. The CDR3 DNA reads TGCGCCAGCAGCAAGGACAGGGGGATGACAGATACGCAGTATTTT.

Here the CDR3 reads CASSLGRENTEAFF. The DNA of the CDR3 is TGTGCCAGCAGCTTGGGCAGGGAGAACACTGAAGCTTTCTTT. V is TRBV7-9 and J is TRBJ1-1; D may be TRBD1 (5 bases). Trimming shortened V by 3 bases and J by 1 base, and 9 bases separated the two germline ends. Germline values: CDR1 SEHNR, CDR2 FQNEAQ (reference sequence). The CDR3 is made up of 14 amino acids.

The chain carries TRBV28 and TRBJ2-1; 9 nucleotides align to TRBD2. The V and J ends lost 5 bases and 1 base, in that order; junction bases with no gene match: 6. This CDR3 spans 16 amino acids. The germline V gene encodes CDR1 MDHEN and CDR2 SYDVKM. The CDR3 region has the DNA TGTGCCAGCAGTAGCCGACTAGCGGAGTCCTACAATGAGCAGTTCTTC. Amino acids: CASSSRLAESYNEQFF.

This chain connects TRBV5-4 to TRBJ2-7, with 13 positions matching TRBD2. This CDR3 region has 16 residues. Germline-derived CDR1 and CDR2 are SGHNT and YYREEE (reference sequence). Trimming at V came to 3 bases and at J to 2 bases, leaving 5 bases not matched to a gene. CDR3 region: CASSSAGTSGTYEQYF. CDR3 sequence (DNA): TGTGCCAGCAGCTCAGCCGGGACTAGCGGGACCTACGAGCAGTACTTC.

The V and J genes are TRBV13 and TRBJ2-4, with D possibly TRBD1 on 6 matching bases. This CDR3 spans 16 amino acids. The V end was cut by 5 bases, the J end by 1 base, with 15 bases between. In germline, CDR1 is PRHDT, CDR2 FYEKMQ (reference sequence). The CDR3 sequence is CASSPTGPSAKNIQYF. CDR3 sequence (DNA): TGTGCCAGCAGCCCCACAGGGCCCTCGGCCAAAAACATTCAGTACTTC.

The chain recombines TRBV11-2 with TRBJ2-7; D gene unclear. Germline loops: CDR1 SGHAT, CDR2 FQNNGV. The CDR3 has 14 amino acids. Trimming cost V 0 bases and J 7 bases, with 13 bases left between them. CDR3 residues: CASSLERTALEQYF. The DNA of the CDR3 is TGTGCCAGCAGCTTAGAACGTACAGCCCTGGAGCAGTACTTC.

The V call is TRBV5-1, the J call TRBJ1-4, with TRBD1 as a possible D gene (5 bases). V was trimmed by 0 bases and J by 5 bases, leaving 11 bases between them. The CDR3 is 15 amino acids. The germline V gene has CDR1 SGHRS and CDR2 YFSETQ. The CDR3: CASSLVQGGNEKLFF. The CDR3 bases are TGCGCCAGCAGCTTGGTGCAGGGCGGGAATGAAAAACTGTTTTTT.

This chain links TRBV2 with TRBJ2-7; 8 bases agree with TRBD1. V lost 1 base, J lost 6 bases, and 8 bases stayed unmatched. The CDR3 has 15 residues. The germline CDR1 and CDR2 sequences are SNHLY and FYNNEI. In DNA, the CDR3 is TGTGCCAGCAGTGAAGGGGACAGGAGATTCTCCGAGCAGTACTTC. Its translation: CASSEGDRRFSEQYF.